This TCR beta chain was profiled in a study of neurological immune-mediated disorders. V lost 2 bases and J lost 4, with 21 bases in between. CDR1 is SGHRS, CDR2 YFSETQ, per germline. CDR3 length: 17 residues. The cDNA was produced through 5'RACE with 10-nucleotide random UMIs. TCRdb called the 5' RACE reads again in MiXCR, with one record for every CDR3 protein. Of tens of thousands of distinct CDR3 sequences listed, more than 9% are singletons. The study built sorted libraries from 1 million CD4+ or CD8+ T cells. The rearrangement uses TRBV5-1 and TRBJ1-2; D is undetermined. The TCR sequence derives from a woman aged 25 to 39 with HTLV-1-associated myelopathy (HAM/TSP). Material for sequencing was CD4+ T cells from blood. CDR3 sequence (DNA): TGCGCCAGCAGCTTCCAGCCTGCCATCCATGGGAGCTATGGCTACACCTTC. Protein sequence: CASSFQPAIHGSYGYTF.